This T cell receptor beta chain appears in the sequencing data of a study of CD8+CD57+ T cells in acquired aplastic anemia. Overall study: DNA from sorted CD4+ and CD8+ cells averaged about 3.2 ug.

This clonotype was counted only a few times. The antigen remains undetermined. For CDR3 and TCR beta VDJ profiling, genomic DNA was the template used. Each CDR3 protein gets one entry after TCRdb re-called the reads with MiXCR. This sample has more than 95,000 distinct CDR3 sequences; less than 50% occur once, and the top ten carry more than 2.5%. All patients picked for sequencing had shown, by flow cytometry, an expansion of CD8+CD57+ cells. Every one of the patients had aplastic anemia (severe, acquired). Study outcomes and limitations: Sharing between patients and controls was observed for around 30 CD8+ CDR3 sequences. CD8+ Simpson's diversity did not differ significantly between patients and controls.

This receptor was taken from a human donor with aplastic anemia. The sample taken for sequencing was sorted CD4+, CD8+, or CD8+CD57+ T cells (not recorded which) from PBMCs.

DNA for the CDR3: TGTGCCAGCAGCAACCTCCCGGGACAGGGGAATGAAAAACTGTTTTTT. Translation gives CASSNLPGQGNEKLFF. The chain combines TRBV27 with TRBJ1-4, with TRBD1 matching 10 bases. The J segment lost 5 bases and the V segment lost 6 bases, leaving 9 bases of the junction unmatched. This CDR3 contains 16 residues. CDR1 MNHEY and CDR2 SMNVEV come from the germline V gene (reference sequence). The whole variable domain, remainder taken from reference TRBV27 and TRBJ1-4, is EAQVTQNPRYLITVTGKKLTVTCSQNMNHEYMSWYRQDPGLGLRQIYYSMNVEVTDKGDVPEGYKVSRKEKRNFPLILESPSPNQTSLYFCASSNLPGQGNEKLFFGSGTQLSVL.